What follows are 9 T cell receptor beta chains derived from one specimen sequenced in a study of blood T cell repertoires in COVID-19. Generated by immunoSEQ multiplex PCR, the TCRdb table keeps only in-frame clones and is missing some. This table has more than 95,000 clones, less than 90% appearing once. The sequencing sample was made of peripheral blood. Receptor source: a human donor in a cohort sampled during active COVID-19.

Written as DNA, the CDR3 is TGTGCCAGCAGCGCCCGTACACAGAATATCAACAATGAGCAGTTCTTC. Encoded protein: CASSARTQNINNEQFF. The chain employs TRBV9 and TRBJ2-1; D not certain. The CDR3 runs 16 residues. The V and J ends lost 3 bases and 5 bases respectively, with 18 bases between them. CDR1 is SGDLS and CDR2 is YYNGEE in the germline V gene.

The CDR3, as DNA: TGTGCCAGCAGCCCTCCCGCCTGGACAGCCTACGAGCAGTACTTC. Protein: CASSPPAWTAYEQYF. The gene calls are TRBV5-6 and TRBJ2-7, with a possible D match to TRBD1 (6 bases). Germline CDR1 and CDR2: SGHDT and YYEEEE. The CDR3 contains 15 residues. The V gene lost 4 bases and the J gene lost 2 bases, with 16 bases spanning the gap.

The chain recombines TRBV6-4 with TRBJ2-5, with 8 bases that match TRBD2. The V gene end was trimmed by 7 bases and the J gene end by 0 bases; junction bases not matched to a gene: 16. There are 18 residues in the CDR3. CDR1 is MRHNA, CDR2 SNTAGT, per germline. This chain's CDR3 is CASTTAGGPCSDQETQYF. The CDR3 nucleotides are TGTGCCAGCACCACCGCGGGAGGACCCTGTAGTGACCAAGAGACCCAGTACTTC.

This chain connects TRBV6-1 to TRBJ1-1, with TRBD1 matching over 8 bases. Germline CDR1 reads MNHNS; CDR2 reads SASEGT. This CDR3 region has 18 residues. The V and J ends lost 4 bases and 4 bases, in that order; junction bases with no gene match: 17. The CDR3 bases are TGTGCCAGCAGTGCAAGGACAGGGTTAGTAACCTTCGGCACTGAAGCTTTCTTT. It is translated as CASSARTGLVTFGTEAFF.

The chain is built from TRBV30 and TRBJ2-1; maybe TRBD1 (6 bases). Germline V gene lookup returns CDR1 GTSNPN and CDR2 SVGIG (reference sequence). The V end was cut by 0 bases, the J end by 10 bases, with 13 bases between. CDR3 length: 13 residues. The CDR3 region has the DNA TGTGCCTGGAGTGTAAACAGGGTGAGGGAGCAGTTCTTC. It specifies CAWSVNRVREQFF.

The V call is TRBV6-1, the J call TRBJ2-2, with 7 bases fitting TRBD2. Germline V gives CDR1 MNHNS, CDR2 SASEGT. V lost 2 bases, J lost 4 bases, and 7 bases stayed unmatched. The length of the CDR3 is 16 residues. CDR3 loop: CASSEIWGGGTGELFF. The CDR3 nucleotides read TGTGCCAGCAGTGAAATATGGGGGGGAGGCACCGGGGAGCTGTTTTTT.

The CDR3 coding sequence is TGTGCCAGCAGCTTAGCGGGGGGATGGAACACTGAAGCTTTCTTT. Encoded protein: CASSLAGGWNTEAFF. The chain is built from TRBV7-6 and TRBJ1-1, with D possibly TRBD1 on 5 matching bases. Trimming removed 0 bases from V and 1 base from J, with 9 bases in between. The germline V gene encodes CDR1 SGHVS and CDR2 FNYEAQ. The CDR3 extends over 15 amino acids. Combining the CDR3 with reference TRBV7-6 and TRBJ1-1 gives the whole variable domain GAGVSQSPRYKVTKRGQDVALRCDPISGHVSLYWYRQALGQGPEFLTYFNYEAQQDKSGLPNDRFSAERPEGSISTLTIQRTEQRDSAMYRCASSLAGGWNTEAFFGQGTRLTVV.

This chain connects TRBV19 to TRBJ1-5, with a possible D match to TRBD1 (5 bases). Germline V CDR1 and CDR2: LNHDA, SQIVND (reference sequence). V lost 7 bases and J lost 4, with 14 bases in between. The CDR3 contains 14 residues. The CDR3 sequence is CASTSGAGNQPQHF. CDR3 nucleotide sequence: TGTGCCAGTACTTCTGGGGCAGGGAATCAGCCCCAGCATTTT.

The rearrangement joins TRBV7-8 to TRBJ2-7, with D possibly being TRBD1 (6 bases). Germline values: CDR1 SGHVS, CDR2 FQNEAQ. CDR3 size: 15 residues. Trimming took off 2 bases at V and 7 bases at J, with 18 bases between the two ends. The CDR3: CASSLLSYRVGEQYF. CDR3 DNA: TGTGCCAGCAGCTTATTGTCCTACAGGGTCGGGGAGCAGTACTTC.